This T cell receptor (beta chain) derives from a study of blood T cell repertoires in COVID-19. Study-level background: Sources were T cells, B-cell-depleted T cells, or PBMCs; the material itself was cDNA or gDNA.

Libraries were prepared by immunoSEQ multiplex PCR; TCRdb keeps only in-frame clonotypes and omits some of them. The sample carries 200,000 to 250,000 clones, 83% recorded once. A word on this clone: In the same sample, other DNA sequences code for this CDR3.

Sequenced material: peripheral blood. The TCR originated in a woman aged 25 to 39 with COVID-19, enrolled during active disease.

As DNA, the CDR3 is TGCAGCGTTAACAGGTACAATGAGCAGTTCTTC. This gives the protein CSVNRYNEQFF. The genes are TRBV29-1 and TRBJ2-1, with D possibly TRBD1 on 5 matching bases. V was clipped by 5 bases and J by 4 bases, with 6 bases between them. The CDR3 runs 11 residues. The germline V gene has CDR1 SQVTM and CDR2 ANQGSEA.